This T cell receptor (beta chain) emerged from a study of T cells in narcolepsy. Here immunoSEQ multiplex PCR was the method, and the copy in TCRdb shows in-frame clones only, minus some. The sample includes 20,000 to 30,000 clones, 70% to 85% of them seen just once. The germline gives CDR1 SQVTM, CDR2 ANQGSEA. The CDR3 runs to 12 residues. Trimming removed 1 base at V and 5 bases at J, with 9 bases between. This clone was counted between two and nine times. Sequences were obtained from CD45RA- memory CD4+ T cells from PBMCs. The source of this sequence is a human donor with narcolepsy. V is TRBV29-1 and J is TRBJ2-7, with D hard to call. The CDR3 DNA follows: TGCAGCGTTGAAGGCACGGTTAACGAGCAGTACTTC. Its translation: CSVEGTVNEQYF.